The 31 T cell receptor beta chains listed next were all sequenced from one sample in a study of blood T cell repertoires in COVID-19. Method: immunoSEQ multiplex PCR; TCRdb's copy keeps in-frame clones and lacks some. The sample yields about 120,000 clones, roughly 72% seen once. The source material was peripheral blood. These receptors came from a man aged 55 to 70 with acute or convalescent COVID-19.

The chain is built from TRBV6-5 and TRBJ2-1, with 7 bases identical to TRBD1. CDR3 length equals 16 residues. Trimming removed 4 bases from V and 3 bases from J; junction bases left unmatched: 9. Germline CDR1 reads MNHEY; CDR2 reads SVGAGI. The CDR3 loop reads CASSSSETGHYNEQFF. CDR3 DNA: TGTGCCAGCAGTTCTTCCGAGACAGGGCACTACAATGAGCAGTTCTTC.

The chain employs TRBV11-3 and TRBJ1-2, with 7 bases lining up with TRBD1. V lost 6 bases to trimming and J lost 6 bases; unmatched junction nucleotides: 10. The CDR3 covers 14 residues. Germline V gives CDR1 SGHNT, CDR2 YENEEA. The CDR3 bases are TGTGCCAGCAGTTTGACAGGGTTCTCCGATGGCTACACCTTC. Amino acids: CASSLTGFSDGYTF. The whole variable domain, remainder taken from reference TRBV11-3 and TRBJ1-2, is EAGVVQSPRYKIIEKKQPVAFWCNPISGHNTLYWYLQNLGQGPELLIRYENEEAVDDSQLPKDRFSAERLKGVDSTLKIQPAELGDSAVYLCASSLTGFSDGYTFGSGTRLTVV.

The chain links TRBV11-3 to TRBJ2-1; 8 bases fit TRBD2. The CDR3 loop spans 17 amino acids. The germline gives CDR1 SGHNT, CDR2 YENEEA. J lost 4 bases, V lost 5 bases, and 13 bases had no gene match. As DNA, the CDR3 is TGTGCCAGCAGCCCCGGACTAGCAATTGCGATTTACAATGAGCAGTTCTTC. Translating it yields CASSPGLAIAIYNEQFF.

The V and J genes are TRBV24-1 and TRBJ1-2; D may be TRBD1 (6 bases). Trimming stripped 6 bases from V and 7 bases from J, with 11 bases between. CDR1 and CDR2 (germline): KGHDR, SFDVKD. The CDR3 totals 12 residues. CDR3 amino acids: CATSTGSGGYTF. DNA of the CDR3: TGTGCCACCAGTACAGGGTCTGGTGGCTACACCTTC.

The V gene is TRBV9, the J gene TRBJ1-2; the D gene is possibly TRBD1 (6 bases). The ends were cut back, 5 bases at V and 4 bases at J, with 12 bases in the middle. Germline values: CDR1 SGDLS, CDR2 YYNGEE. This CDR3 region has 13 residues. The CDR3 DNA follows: TGTGCCAGCAGTGCAGGGGATACCTATGGCTACACCTTC. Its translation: CASSAGDTYGYTF.

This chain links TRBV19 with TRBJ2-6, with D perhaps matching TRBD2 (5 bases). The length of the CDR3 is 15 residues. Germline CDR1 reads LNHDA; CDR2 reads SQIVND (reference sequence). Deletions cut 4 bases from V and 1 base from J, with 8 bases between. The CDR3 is CASSRRGSGANVLTF. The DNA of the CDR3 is TGTGCCAGTAGTAGACGAGGGTCTGGGGCCAACGTCCTGACTTTC.

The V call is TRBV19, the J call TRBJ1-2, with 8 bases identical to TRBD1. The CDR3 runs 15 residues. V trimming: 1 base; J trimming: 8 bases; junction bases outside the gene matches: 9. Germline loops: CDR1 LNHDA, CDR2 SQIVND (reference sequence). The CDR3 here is CASSIGAGTGSGYTF. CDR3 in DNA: TGTGCCAGTAGTATAGGAGCCGGGACAGGTAGCGGCTACACCTTC. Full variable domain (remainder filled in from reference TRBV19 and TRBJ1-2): DGGITQSPKYLFRKEGQNVTLSCEQNLNHDAMYWYRQDPGQGLRLIYYSQIVNDFQKGDIAEGYSVSREKKESFPLTVTSAQKNPTAFYLCASSIGAGTGSGYTFGSGTRLTVV.

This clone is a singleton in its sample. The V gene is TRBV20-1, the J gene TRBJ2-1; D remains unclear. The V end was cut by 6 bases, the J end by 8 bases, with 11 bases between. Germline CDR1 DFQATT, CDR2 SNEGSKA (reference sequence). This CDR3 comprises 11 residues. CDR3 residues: CSAPGSHEQFF. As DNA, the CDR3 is TGCAGTGCACCGGGTTCCCATGAGCAGTTCTTC.

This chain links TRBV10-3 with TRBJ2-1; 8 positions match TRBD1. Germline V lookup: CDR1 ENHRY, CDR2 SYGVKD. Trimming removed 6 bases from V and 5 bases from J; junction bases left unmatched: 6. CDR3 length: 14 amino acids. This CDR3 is CAIRGAGGHNEQFF. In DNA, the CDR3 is TGTGCCATCAGGGGGGCAGGGGGCCACAATGAGCAGTTCTTC.

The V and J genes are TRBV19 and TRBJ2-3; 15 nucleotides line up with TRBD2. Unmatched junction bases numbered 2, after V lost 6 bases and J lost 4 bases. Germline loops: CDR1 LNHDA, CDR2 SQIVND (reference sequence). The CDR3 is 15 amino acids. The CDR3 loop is CASRGTSGRSDTQYF. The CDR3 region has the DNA TGTGCCAGTAGGGGGACTAGCGGGAGGTCAGATACGCAGTATTTT.

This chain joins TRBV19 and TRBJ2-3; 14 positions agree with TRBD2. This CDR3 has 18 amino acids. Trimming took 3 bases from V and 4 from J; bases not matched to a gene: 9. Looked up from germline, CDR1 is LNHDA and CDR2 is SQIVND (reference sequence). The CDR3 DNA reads TGTGCCAGTAGTATGGAGAGACTAGCGGGAGGGATTGCAGATACGCAGTATTTT. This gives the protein CASSMERLAGGIADTQYF.

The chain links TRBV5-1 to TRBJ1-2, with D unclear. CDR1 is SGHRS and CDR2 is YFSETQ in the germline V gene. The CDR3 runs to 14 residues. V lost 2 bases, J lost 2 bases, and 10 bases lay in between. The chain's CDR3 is CASSLDTANYGYTF. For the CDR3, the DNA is TGCGCCAGCAGCTTAGACACCGCGAACTATGGCTACACCTTC.

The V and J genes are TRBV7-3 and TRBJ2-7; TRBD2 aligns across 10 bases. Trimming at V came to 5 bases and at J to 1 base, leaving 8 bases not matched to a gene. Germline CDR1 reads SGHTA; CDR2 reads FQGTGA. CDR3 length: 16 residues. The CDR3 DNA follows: TGTGCCAGCAGCCCCGGGCAGCGGGGGGGATCCTACGAGCAGTACTTC. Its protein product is CASSPGQRGGSYEQYF.

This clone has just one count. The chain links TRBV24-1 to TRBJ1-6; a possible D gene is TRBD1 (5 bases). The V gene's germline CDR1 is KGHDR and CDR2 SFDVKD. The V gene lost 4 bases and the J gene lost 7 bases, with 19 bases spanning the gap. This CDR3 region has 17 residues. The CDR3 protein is CATSDRPGMPPNSPLHF. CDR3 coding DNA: TGTGCCACCAGTGACCGCCCAGGGATGCCCCCCAATTCACCCCTCCACTTT.

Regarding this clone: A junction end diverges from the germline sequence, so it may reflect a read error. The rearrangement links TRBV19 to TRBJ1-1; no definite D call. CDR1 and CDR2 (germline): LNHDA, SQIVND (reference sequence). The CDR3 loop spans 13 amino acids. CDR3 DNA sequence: TGTGCGAGTATGCAGGTGACGAACACTGAAGCTTTCTTT. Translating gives CASMQVTNTEAFF.

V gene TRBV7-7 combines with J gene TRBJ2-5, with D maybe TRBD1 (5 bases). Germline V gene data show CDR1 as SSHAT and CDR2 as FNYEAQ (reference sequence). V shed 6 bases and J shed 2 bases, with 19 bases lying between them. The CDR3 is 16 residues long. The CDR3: CASSIGLGAAQETQYF. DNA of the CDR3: TGTGCCAGCAGTATAGGCTTAGGGGCAGCGCAAGAGACCCAGTACTTC.

CDR3 coding DNA: TGTGCCAGTACCAAAAATTTAGGACAGGGGGCTAGGGCCTCGTTTGAAGCTTTCTTT. It translates to CASTKNLGQGARASFEAFF. The chain links TRBV19 to TRBJ1-1; 11 bases fit TRBD1. The junction had 23 bases not matched to a gene; V was cut back by 7 bases and J by 7 bases. The CDR3 totals 19 residues. The germline V gene encodes CDR1 LNHDA and CDR2 SQIVND (reference sequence). Filled out from reference TRBV19 and TRBJ1-1, the complete variable domain reads DGGITQSPKYLFRKEGQNVTLSCEQNLNHDAMYWYRQDPGQGLRLIYYSQIVNDFQKGDIAEGYSVSREKKESFPLTVTSAQKNPTAFYLCASTKNLGQGARASFEAFFGQGTRLTVV.

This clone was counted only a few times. CDR3 sequence reads: CASSGTWADTQYF. The CDR3 DNA reads as TGTGCCAGCAGTGGGACTTGGGCAGATACGCAGTATTTT. The chain uses TRBV2 and TRBJ2-3; weak D call: TRBD2 (5 bases). There are 13 residues in the CDR3. The V end was cut by 4 bases, the J end by 4 bases, with 9 bases between. Per germline, CDR1 SNHLY and CDR2 FYNNEI.

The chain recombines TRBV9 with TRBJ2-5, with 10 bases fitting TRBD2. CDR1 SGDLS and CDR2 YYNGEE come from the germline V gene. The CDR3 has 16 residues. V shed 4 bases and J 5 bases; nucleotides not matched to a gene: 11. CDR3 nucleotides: TGTGCCAGCAGCCCGAGTCTAGCGGGAGTTGGGGAGACCCAGTACTTC. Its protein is CASSPSLAGVGETQYF.

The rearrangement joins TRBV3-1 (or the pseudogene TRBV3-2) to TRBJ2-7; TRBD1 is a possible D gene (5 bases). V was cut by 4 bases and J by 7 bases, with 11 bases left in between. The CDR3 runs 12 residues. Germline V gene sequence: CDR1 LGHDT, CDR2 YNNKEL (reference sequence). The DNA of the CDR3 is TGTGCCAGCAGCCGGGGCCAGGGAGAGCAGTACTTC. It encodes CASSRGQGEQYF.

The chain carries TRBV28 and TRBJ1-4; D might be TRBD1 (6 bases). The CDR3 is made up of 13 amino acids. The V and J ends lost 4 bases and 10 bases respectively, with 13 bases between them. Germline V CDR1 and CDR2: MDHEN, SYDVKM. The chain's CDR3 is CASSWEGGLKLFF. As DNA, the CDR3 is TGTGCCAGCAGTTGGGAGGGGGGTCTAAAACTGTTTTTT.

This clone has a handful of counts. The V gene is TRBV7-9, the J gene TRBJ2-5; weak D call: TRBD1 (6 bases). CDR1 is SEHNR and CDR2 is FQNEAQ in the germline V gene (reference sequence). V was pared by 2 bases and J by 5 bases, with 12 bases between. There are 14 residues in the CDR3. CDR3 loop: CASSLHRVEETQYF. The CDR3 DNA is TGTGCCAGCAGCTTACACAGGGTGGAGGAGACCCAGTACTTC.

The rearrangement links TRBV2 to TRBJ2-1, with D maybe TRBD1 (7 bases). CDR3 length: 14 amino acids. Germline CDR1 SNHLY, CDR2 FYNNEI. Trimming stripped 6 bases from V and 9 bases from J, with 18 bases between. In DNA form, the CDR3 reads TGTGCCAGCAGCGATTGGACAGGAGGGTCTGAGCAGTTCTTC. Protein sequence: CASSDWTGGSEQFF.

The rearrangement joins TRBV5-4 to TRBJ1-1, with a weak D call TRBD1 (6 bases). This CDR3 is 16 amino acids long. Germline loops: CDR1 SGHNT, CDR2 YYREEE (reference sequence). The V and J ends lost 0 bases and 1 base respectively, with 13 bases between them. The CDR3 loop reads CASSLGTGPGNTEAFF. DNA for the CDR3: TGTGCCAGCAGCTTGGGAACAGGGCCCGGGAACACTGAAGCTTTCTTT.

The CDR3 nucleotides read TGTGCCAGCAGTTTTAGTCCAAGACAGCCCCAGCATTTT. It translates to CASSFSPRQPQHF. This chain links TRBV12-3 or TRBV12-4 with TRBJ1-5; D is uncertain. The V and J ends lost 3 bases and 7 bases respectively, with 10 bases between them. The CDR3 is 13 residues long.

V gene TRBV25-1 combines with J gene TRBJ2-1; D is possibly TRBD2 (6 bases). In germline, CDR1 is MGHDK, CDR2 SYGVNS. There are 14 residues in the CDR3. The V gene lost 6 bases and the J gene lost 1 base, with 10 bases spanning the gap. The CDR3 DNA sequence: TGTGCCAGCAGAAAAAGCGGGTCCTACAATGAGCAGTTCTTC. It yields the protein CASRKSGSYNEQFF.

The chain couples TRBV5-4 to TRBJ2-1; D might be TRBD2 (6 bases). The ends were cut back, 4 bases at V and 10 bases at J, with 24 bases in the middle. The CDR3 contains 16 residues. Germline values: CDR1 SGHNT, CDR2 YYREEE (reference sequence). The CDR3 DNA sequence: TGTGCCAGCAGCACCCCCCGACCGGGGGAGGTTTTAGAGCAGTTCTTC. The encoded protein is CASSTPRPGEVLEQFF.

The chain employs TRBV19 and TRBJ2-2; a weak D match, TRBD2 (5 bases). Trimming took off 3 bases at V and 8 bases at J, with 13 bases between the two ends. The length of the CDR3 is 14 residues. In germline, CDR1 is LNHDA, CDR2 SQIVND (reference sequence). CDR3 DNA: TGTGCCAGTAGTATCCCGGGAACTATTGGGGAGCTGTTTTTT. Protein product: CASSIPGTIGELFF.

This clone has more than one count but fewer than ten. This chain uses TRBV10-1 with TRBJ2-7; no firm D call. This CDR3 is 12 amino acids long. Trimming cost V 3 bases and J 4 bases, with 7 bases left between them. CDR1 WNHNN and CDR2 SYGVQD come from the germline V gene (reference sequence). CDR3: CASSDGGYEQYF. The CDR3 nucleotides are TGCGCCAGCAGTGATGGCGGTTACGAGCAGTACTTC.

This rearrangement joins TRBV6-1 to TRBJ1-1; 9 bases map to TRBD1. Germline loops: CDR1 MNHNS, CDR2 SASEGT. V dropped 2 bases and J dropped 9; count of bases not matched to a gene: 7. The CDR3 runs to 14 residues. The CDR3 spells CASSELGQGGKAFF. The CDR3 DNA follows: TGTGCCAGCAGTGAACTGGGACAGGGAGGAAAAGCTTTCTTT.

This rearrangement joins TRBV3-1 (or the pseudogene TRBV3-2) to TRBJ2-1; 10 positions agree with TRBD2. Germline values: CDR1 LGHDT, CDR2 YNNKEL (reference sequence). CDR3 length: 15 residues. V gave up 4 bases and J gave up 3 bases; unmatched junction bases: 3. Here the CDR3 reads CASSLPSGGYNEQFF. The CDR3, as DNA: TGTGCCAGCAGCCTGCCTAGCGGGGGCTACAATGAGCAGTTCTTC.